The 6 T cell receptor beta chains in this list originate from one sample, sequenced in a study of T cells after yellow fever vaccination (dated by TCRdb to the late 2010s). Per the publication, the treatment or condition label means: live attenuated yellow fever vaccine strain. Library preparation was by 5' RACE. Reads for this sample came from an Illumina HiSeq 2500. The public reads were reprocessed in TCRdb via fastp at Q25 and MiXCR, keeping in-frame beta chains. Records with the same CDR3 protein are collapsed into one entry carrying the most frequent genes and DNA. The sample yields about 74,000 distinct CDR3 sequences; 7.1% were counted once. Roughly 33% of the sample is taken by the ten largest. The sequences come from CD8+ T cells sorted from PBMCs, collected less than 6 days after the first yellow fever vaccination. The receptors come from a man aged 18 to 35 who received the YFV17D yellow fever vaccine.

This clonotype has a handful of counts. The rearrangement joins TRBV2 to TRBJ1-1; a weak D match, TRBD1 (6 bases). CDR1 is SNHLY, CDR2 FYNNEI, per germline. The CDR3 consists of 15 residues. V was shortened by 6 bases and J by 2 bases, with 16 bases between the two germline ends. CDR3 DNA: TGTGCCAGCAGGGATCCGGGACAAGCCAACACTGAAGCTTTCTTT. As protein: CASRDPGQANTEAFF.

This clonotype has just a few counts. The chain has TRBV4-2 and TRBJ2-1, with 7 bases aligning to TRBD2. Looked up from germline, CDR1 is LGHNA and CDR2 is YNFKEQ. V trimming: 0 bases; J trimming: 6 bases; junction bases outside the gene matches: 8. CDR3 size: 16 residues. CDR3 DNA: TGTGCCAGCAGCCAAGATGCAGACGGGGGGTTCAATGAGCAGTTCTTC. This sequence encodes CASSQDADGGFNEQFF.

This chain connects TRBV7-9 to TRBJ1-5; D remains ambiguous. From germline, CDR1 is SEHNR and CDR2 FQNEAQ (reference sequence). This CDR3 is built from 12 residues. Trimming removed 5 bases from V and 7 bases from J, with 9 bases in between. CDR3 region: CASSKPDQPQHF. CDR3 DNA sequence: TGTGCCAGCAGCAAACCCGACCAGCCCCAGCATTTT.

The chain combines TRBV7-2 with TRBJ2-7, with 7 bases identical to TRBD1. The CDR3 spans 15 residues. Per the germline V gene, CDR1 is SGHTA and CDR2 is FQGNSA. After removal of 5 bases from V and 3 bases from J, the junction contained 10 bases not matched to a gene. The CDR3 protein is CASSLTGEKIYEQYF. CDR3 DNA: TGTGCCAGCAGCCTCACAGGGGAAAAGATCTACGAGCAGTACTTC.

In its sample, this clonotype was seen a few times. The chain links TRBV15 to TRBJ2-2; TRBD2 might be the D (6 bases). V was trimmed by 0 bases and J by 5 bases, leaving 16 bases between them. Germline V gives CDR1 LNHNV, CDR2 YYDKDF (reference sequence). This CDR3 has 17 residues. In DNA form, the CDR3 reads TGTGCCACCAGCAGAGACCCGGGGGACCTCTATACCGGGGAGCTGTTTTTT. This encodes CATSRDPGDLYTGELFF.

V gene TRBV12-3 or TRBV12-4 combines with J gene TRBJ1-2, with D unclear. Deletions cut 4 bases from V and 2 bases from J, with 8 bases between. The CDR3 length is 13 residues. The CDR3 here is CASSSRRNYGYTF. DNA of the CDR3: TGTGCCAGCAGTTCGCGGCGGAACTATGGCTACACCTTC.